The 10 T cell receptor beta chains below come from one sample, sequenced in a study of blood T cell repertoires in COVID-19. Some clones are missing from TCRdb's copy, which holds only in-frame ones; the method was immunoSEQ multiplex PCR. The repertoire holds 150,000 to 200,000 clones, with more than 85% as singletons. Sequences were obtained from peripheral blood. The receptors were gathered from a woman older than 75 in a cohort sampled during active or convalescent COVID-19.

The chain employs TRBV27 and TRBJ1-2; 12 nucleotides line up with TRBD1. The length of the CDR3 is 16 residues. Germline CDR1 and CDR2: MNHEY and SMNVEV (reference sequence). With V trimmed by 7 bases and J by 2 bases, 8 bases remained unmatched. The CDR3 region is CASTPGTGGRNYGYTF. CDR3 sequence (DNA): TGTGCCAGCACTCCCGGGACAGGGGGCAGAAACTATGGCTACACCTTC.

J is TRBJ2-1 and V is TRBV6-2 or TRBV6-3; D is unresolved. The CDR3 runs to 15 residues. Between the trimmed V and J ends, which lost 2 bases and 2 bases, there was a span of 10 bases. CDR1 is MNHEY, CDR2 SVGEGT, per germline. In DNA form, the CDR3 reads TGTGCCAGCAGTTACAATCGGCAGGCCTACAATGAGCAGTTCTTC. It translates to CASSYNRQAYNEQFF.

The chain is built from TRBV15 and TRBJ2-7; 13 nucleotides match TRBD2. CDR1 is LNHNV, CDR2 YYDKDF, per germline (reference sequence). J gave up 6 bases and V 2 bases, and 7 bases lay outside the gene matches. This CDR3 contains 16 residues. CDR3 sequence: CATSRPGLAGSGEQYV. The DNA for the CDR3 is TGTGCCACCAGCAGACCGGGACTAGCGGGATCGGGCGAGCAGTACGTC.

This clone turned up a few times. The chain is built from TRBV20-1 and TRBJ2-3; 11 nucleotides agree with TRBD2. Germline lookup yields CDR1 DFQATT and CDR2 SNEGSKA (reference sequence). The CDR3 length is 17 residues. The junction had 13 bases not matched to a gene; V was cut back by 3 bases and J by 5 bases. The CDR3 loop reads CSASLVLSGRAQDTQYF. The CDR3 nucleotides read TGCAGTGCTAGTTTGGTTCTTAGCGGGAGGGCCCAAGATACGCAGTATTTT.

V and J are TRBV11-3 and TRBJ1-2; no clear D. Germline lookup yields CDR1 SGHNT and CDR2 YENEEA. Trimming removed 1 base from V and 4 bases from J, with 10 bases in between. The CDR3 is 14 residues long. The CDR3 is CASSLADRTYGYTF. CDR3 nucleotides: TGTGCCAGCAGCTTAGCCGATAGAACCTATGGCTACACCTTC.

The rearrangement uses TRBV19 and TRBJ1-2; 7 nucleotides match TRBD1. V shed 5 bases and J 4 bases; nucleotides not matched to a gene: 16. The CDR3 loop spans 17 amino acids. Germline CDR1 and CDR2: LNHDA and SQIVND (reference sequence). The CDR3 bases are TGTGCCAGTAGTGGGCCCTCACAGGGGCAGCTAGTCTATGGCTACACCTTC. This codes for CASSGPSQGQLVYGYTF.

This clone was detected once. The chain couples TRBV7-2 to TRBJ2-3; TRBD2 aligns across 12 bases. J gave up 5 bases and V 1 base, and 7 bases lay outside the gene matches. The CDR3 runs 17 residues. Germline CDR1 and CDR2: SGHTA and FQGNSA. The CDR3 here is CASSLGLAGGPGDTQYF. The CDR3 nucleotides are TGTGCCAGCAGCTTAGGCCTAGCGGGGGGGCCGGGAGATACGCAGTATTTT.

This clone was seen a handful of times. This chain connects TRBV19 to TRBJ1-4, with TRBD1 matching over 10 bases. This CDR3 comprises 15 residues. V gave up 6 bases and J gave up 5 bases; unmatched junction bases: 6. The germline gives CDR1 LNHDA, CDR2 SQIVND (reference sequence). The CDR3 nucleotides read TGTGCCAGTAGACAGACAGGGGGCGGAAATGAAAAACTGTTTTTT. This codes for CASRQTGGGNEKLFF.

The genes are TRBV4-1 and TRBJ2-1; unclear D gene. Trimming removed 2 bases at V and 2 bases at J, with 10 bases between. In germline, CDR1 is MGHRA, CDR2 YSYEKL. The CDR3 totals 15 residues. The DNA for the CDR3 is TGCGCCAGCAGCCAACTTGCGGTTGCCTACAATGAGCAGTTCTTC. This gives the protein CASSQLAVAYNEQFF.

The rearrangement joins TRBV5-1 to TRBJ2-6; D might be TRBD1 (6 bases). Trimming took 5 bases from V and 2 from J, leaving 11 bases between them. Germline V gene data show CDR1 as SGHRS and CDR2 as YFSETQ. The CDR3 consists of 15 residues. CDR3 sequence: CASSTGSAGANVLTF. As DNA, the CDR3 is TGCGCCAGCAGTACAGGGTCGGCTGGGGCCAACGTCCTGACTTTC.